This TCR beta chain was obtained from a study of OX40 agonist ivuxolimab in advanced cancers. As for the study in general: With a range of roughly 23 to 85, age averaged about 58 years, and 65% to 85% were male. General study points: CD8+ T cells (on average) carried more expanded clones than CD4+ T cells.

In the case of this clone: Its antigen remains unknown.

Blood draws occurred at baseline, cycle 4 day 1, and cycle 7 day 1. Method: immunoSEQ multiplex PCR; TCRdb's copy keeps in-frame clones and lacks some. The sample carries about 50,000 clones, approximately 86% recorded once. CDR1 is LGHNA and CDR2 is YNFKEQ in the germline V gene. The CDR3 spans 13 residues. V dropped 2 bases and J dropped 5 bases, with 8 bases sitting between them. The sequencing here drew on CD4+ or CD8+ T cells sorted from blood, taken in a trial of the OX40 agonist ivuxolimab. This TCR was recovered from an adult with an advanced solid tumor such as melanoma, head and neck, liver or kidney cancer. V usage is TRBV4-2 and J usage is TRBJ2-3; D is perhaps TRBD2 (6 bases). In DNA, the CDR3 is TGTGCCAGCAGCCAAACGGGGGTAGATACGCAGTATTTT. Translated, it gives CASSQTGVDTQYF.